This T cell receptor (beta chain) was retrieved from a study of cytomegalovirus exposure and HLA in healthy donors. The study, taken as a whole, reports: Most of the CMV-associated TCR beta chains (in a later analysis) appeared to be HLA-restricted. Donors were assumed by presence/absence analyses to have roughly uniform sequencing depth. TCR beta V- and J-gene trimming, according to a later analysis, was linked to a missense DCLRE1C variant. It was 150 to 200 TCR beta chains that were listed as cytomegalovirus-associated.

This clone has just one count. Antigen: not known. V was trimmed by 1 base and J by 7 bases, leaving 14 bases between them. The germline V gene encodes CDR1 LNHNV and CDR2 YYDKDF (reference sequence). The CDR3 totals 14 residues. The PCR made use of 60 Vbeta and 13 Jbeta primers. The protocol was immunoSEQ multiplex PCR, while the TCRdb copy is restricted to in-frame clones and leaves out a portion. The table lists about 140,000 clones, roughly 76% of them singletons. This TCR was sampled from a female donor in good health and CMV-seronegative. The J gene is TRBJ2-7, the V gene TRBV15, with TRBD1 as a possible D gene (6 bases). The sample was PBMCs. The CDR3 here is CATSRVWAGDEQYF. The CDR3 DNA reads TGTGCCACCAGCAGAGTTTGGGCAGGGGATGAGCAGTACTTC.